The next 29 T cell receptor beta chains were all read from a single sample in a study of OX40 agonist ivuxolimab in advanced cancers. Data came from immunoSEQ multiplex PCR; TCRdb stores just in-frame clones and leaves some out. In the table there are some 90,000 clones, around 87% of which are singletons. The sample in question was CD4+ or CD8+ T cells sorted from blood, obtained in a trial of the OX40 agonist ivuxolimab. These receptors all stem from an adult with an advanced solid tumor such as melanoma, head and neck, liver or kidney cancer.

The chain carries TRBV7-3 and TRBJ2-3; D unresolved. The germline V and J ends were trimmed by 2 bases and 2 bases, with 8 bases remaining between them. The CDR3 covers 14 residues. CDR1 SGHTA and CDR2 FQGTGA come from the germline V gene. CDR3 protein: CASSLSLATDTQYF. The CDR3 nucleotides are TGTGCCAGCAGCTTATCCCTCGCCACAGATACGCAGTATTTT.

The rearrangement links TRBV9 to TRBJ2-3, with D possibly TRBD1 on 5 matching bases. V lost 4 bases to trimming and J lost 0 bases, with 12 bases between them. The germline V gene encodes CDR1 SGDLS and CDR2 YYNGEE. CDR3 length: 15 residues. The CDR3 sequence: CASSFMAGSTDTQYF. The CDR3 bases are TGTGCCAGCAGCTTTATGGCAGGGAGCACAGATACGCAGTATTTT.

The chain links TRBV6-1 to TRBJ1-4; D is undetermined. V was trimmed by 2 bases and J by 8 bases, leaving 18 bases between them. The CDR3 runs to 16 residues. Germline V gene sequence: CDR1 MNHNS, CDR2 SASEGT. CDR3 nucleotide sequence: TGTGCCAGCAGTGAACCCCGGGCGCCGACCCTGGAAAAACTGTTTTTT. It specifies CASSEPRAPTLEKLFF.

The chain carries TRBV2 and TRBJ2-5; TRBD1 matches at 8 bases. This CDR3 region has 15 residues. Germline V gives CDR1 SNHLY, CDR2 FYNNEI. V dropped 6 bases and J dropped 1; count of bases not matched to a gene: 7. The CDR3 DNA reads TGTGCCAGCAGGAGGGGCGACAGGGGCCAAGAGACCCAGTACTTC. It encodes CASRRGDRGQETQYF.

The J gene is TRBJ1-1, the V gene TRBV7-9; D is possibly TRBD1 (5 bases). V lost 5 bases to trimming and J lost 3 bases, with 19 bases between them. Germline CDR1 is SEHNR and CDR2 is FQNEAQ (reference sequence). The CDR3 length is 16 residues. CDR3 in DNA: TGTGCCAGCAGCCAAGGACATACCCCTGGGGACACTGAAGCTTTCTTT. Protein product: CASSQGHTPGDTEAFF.

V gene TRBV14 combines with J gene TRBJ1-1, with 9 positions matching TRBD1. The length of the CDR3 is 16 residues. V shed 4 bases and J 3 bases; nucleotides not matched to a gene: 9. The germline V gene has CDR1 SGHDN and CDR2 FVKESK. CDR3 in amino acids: CASSRWTGVVDTEAFF. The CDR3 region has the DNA TGTGCCAGCAGCCGCTGGACAGGGGTTGTGGACACTGAAGCTTTCTTT.

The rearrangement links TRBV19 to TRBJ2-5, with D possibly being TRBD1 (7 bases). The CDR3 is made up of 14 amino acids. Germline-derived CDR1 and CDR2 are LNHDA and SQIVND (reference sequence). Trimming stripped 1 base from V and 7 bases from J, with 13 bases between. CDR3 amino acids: CASSIGRQGGTQYF. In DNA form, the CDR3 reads TGTGCCAGTAGTATAGGGCGGCAGGGGGGGACCCAGTACTTC.

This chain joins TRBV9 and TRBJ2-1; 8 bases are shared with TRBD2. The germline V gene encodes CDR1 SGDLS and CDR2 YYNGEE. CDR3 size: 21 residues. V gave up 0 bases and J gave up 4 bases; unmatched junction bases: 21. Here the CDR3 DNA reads TGTGCCAGCAGCGTAGAACAGGGAGGGTTTCGGAGTAGCGGGACATACAATGAGCAGTTCTTC. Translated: CASSVEQGGFRSSGTYNEQFF.

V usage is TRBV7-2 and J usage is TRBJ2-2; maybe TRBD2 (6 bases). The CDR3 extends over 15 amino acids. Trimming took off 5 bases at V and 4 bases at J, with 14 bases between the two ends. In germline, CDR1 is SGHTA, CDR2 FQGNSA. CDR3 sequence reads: CASSHRDFFTGELFF. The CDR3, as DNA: TGTGCCAGCAGCCACCGGGACTTCTTCACCGGGGAGCTGTTTTTT.

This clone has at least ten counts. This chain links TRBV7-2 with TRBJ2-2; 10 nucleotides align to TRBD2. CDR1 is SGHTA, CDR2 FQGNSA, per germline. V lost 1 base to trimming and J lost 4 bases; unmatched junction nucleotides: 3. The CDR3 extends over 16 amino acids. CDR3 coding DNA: TGTGCCAGCAGCTTAGGCGGACTAGCGGTCACCGGGGAGCTGTTTTTT. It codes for CASSLGGLAVTGELFF. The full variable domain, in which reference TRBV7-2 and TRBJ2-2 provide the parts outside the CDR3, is GAGVSQSPSNKVTEKGKDVELRCDPISGHTALYWYRQSLGQGLEFLIYFQGNSAPDKSGLPSDRFSAERTGGSVSTLTIQRTQQEDSAVYLCASSLGGLAVTGELFFGEGSRLTVL.

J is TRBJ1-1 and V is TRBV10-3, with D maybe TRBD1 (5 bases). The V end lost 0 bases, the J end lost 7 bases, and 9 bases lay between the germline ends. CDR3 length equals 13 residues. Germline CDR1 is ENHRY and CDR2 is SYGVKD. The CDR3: CAISESTVSEAFF. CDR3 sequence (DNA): TGTGCCATCAGTGAGTCGACAGTAAGTGAAGCTTTCTTT.

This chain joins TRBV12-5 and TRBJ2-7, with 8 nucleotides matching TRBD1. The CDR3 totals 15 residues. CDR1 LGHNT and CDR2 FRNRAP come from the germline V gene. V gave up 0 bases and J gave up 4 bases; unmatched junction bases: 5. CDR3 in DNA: TGTGCTAGTGGTTTGGTACGGGGGACAGGATACGAGCAGTACGTC. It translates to CASGLVRGTGYEQYV.

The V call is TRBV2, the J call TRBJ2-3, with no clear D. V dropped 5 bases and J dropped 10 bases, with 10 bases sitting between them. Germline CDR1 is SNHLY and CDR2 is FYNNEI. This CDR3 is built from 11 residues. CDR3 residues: CASSSVLAQYF. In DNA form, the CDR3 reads TGTGCCAGCAGTTCAGTATTAGCGCAGTATTTT.

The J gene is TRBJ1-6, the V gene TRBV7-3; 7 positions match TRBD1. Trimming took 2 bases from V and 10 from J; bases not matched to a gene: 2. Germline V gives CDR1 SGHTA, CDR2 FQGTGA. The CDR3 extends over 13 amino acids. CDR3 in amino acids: CASSLDRASPLHF. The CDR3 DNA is TGTGCCAGCAGCTTAGACAGGGCATCACCCCTCCACTTT.

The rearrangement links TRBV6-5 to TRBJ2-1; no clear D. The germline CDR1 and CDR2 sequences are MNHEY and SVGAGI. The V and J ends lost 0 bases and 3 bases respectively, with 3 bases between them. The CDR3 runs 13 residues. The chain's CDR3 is CASSYSDYNEQFF. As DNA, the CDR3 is TGTGCCAGCAGTTACTCCGACTACAATGAGCAGTTCTTC.

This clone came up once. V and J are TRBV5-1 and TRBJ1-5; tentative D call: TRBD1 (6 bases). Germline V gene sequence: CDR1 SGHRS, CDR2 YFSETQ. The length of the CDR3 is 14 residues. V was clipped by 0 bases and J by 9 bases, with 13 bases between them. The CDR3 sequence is CASSLGTDVGPQHF. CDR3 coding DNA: TGCGCCAGCAGCTTGGGGACAGACGTTGGGCCCCAGCATTTT.

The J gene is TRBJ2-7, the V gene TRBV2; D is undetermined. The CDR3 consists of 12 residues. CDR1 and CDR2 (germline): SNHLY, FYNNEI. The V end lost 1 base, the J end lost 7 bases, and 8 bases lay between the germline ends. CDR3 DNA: TGTGCCAGCAGTGAAGGGGGATTTGAGCAGTACTTC. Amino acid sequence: CASSEGGFEQYF. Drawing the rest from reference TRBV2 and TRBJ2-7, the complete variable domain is EPEVTQTPSHQVTQMGQEVILRCVPISNHLYFYWYRQILGQKVEFLVSFYNNEISEKSEIFDDQFSVERPDGSNFTLKIRSTKLEDSAMYFCASSEGGFEQYFGPGTRLTVT.

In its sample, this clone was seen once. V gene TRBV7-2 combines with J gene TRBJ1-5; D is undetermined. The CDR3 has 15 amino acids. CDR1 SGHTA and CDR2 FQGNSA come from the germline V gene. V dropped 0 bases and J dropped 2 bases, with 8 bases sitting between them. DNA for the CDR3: TGTGCCAGCAGCTTAGCGACGCCGGGCAATCAGCCCCAGCATTTT. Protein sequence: CASSLATPGNQPQHF.

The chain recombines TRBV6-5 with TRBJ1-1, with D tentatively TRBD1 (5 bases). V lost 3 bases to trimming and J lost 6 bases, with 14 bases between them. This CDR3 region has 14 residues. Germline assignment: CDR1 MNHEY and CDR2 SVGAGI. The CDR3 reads CASSYLAGFSEAFF. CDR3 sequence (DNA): TGTGCCAGCAGTTATTTGGCAGGGTTCTCTGAAGCTTTCTTT.

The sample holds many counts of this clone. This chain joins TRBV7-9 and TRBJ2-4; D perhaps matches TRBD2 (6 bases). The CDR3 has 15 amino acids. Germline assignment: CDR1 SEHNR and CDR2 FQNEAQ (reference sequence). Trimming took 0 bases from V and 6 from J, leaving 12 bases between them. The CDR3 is CASSLAAEGRNIQYF. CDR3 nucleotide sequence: TGTGCCAGCAGCTTAGCAGCGGAGGGCCGAAACATTCAGTACTTC.

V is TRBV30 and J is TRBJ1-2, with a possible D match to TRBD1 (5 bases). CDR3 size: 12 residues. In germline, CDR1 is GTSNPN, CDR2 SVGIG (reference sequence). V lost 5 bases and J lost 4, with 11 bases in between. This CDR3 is CAWGAGLYGYTF. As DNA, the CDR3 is TGTGCCTGGGGGGCGGGTCTCTATGGCTACACCTTC.

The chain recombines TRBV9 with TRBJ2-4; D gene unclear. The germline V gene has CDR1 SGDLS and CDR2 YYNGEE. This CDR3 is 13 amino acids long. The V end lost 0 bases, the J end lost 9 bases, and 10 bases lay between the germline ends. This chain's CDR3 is CASSVEPLGIQYF. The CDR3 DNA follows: TGTGCCAGCAGCGTAGAGCCGCTTGGCATTCAGTACTTC. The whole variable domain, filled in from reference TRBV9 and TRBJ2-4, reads DSGVTQTPKHLITATGQRVTLRCSPRSGDLSVYWYQQSLDQGLQFLIQYYNGEERAKGNILERFSAQQFPDLHSELNLSSLELGDSALYFCASSVEPLGIQYFGAGTRLSVL.

The CDR3 protein is CASSSPSNTEAFF. The CDR3 region has the DNA TGTGCCAGCAGTTCCCCCAGCAACACTGAAGCTTTCTTT. The J gene is TRBJ1-1, the V gene TRBV28; no clear D gene. The germline V and J ends were trimmed by 4 bases and 2 bases, with 8 bases remaining between them. Germline CDR1 and CDR2: MDHEN and SYDVKM. The CDR3 has 13 residues.

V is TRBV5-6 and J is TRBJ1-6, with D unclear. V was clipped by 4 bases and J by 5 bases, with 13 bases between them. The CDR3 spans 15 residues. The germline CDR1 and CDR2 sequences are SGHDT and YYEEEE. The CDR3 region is CASSRRGVDNSPLHF. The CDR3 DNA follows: TGTGCCAGCAGCCGGCGCGGAGTAGATAATTCACCCCTCCACTTT.

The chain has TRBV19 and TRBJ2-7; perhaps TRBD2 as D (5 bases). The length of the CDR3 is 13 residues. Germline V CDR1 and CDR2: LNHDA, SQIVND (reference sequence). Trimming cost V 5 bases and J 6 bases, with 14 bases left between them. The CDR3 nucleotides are TGTGCCAGTAGTTCCCTCCCACGGGGCGAGCAGTACTTC. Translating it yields CASSSLPRGEQYF.

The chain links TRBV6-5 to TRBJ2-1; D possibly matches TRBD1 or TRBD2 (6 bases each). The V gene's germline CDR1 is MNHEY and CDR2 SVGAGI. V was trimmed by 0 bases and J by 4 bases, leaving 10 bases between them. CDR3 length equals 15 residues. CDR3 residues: CASSYSTGTYNEQFF. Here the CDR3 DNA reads TGTGCCAGCAGTTACTCCACAGGGACTTACAATGAGCAGTTCTTC.

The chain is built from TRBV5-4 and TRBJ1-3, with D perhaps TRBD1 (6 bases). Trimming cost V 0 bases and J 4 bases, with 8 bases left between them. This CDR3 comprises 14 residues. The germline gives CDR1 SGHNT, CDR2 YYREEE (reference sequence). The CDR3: CASSLDRVGNTIYF. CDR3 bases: TGTGCCAGCAGCTTGGACAGGGTCGGAAACACCATATATTTT.

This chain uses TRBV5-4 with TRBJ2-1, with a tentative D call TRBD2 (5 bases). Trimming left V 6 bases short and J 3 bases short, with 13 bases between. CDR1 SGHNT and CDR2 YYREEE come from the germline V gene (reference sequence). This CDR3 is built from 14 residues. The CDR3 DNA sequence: TGTGCCAGCACCCGGAGGAGTGGCTACAATGAGCAGTTCTTC. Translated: CASTRRSGYNEQFF. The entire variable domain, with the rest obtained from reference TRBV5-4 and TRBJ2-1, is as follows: ETGVTQSPTHLIKTRGQQVTLRCSSQSGHNTVSWYQQALGQGPQFIFQYYREEENGRGNFPPRFSGLQFPNYSSELNVNALELDDSALYLCASTRRSGYNEQFFGPGTRLTVL.

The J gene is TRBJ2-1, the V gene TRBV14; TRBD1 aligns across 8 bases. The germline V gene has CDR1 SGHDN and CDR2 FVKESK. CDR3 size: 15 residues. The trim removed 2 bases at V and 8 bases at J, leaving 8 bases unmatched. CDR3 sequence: CASSQLNRGIDEQFF. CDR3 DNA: TGTGCCAGCAGCCAATTAAACAGGGGGATAGATGAGCAGTTCTTC.